The entry that follows covers one TCR beta chain sequence. What this receptor recognizes is not known. Each CD8+ T cell subset was flow-sorted in triplicate, with fewer than 350,000 cells per subset placed directly into RLT lysis buffer. To exclude memory contaminants, naive CD8+ T cells were stringently defined as CD45RO-CCR7+CD27+CD95-. Standard density gradient centrifugation was used to isolate peripheral blood mononuclear cells from buffy coats. Naive CXCR3-negative and CXCR3-positive CD8+ T cells were flow-sorted on a FACSAria III. Total RNA was extracted from sorted cells using an RNeasy Mini Kit. Based on the germline V gene, the CDR1 and CDR2 sequences are SQVTM and ANQGSEA. The CDR3 measures 15 amino acids from cysteine to phenylalanine. No DNA is listed. Reads for this sample came from a NextSeq 550. The Human TCR Profiling Kit (MiLaboratory) was used to make UMI-labeled 5' RACE TRB cDNA libraries. The full amount of extracted RNA was used for cDNA synthesis, and the full amount of resulting cDNA was used for PCR amplification. Libraries were prepared in parallel with an identical number of PCR cycles. As for the authors' bioinformatics: With a minimum of two reads required per UMI, MIGEC and MiXCR pulled out about 52,000 +/- 9,100 unique UMI-labeled TRB cDNA molecules from each library. An average of around 40,000 +/- 10,000 functional in-frame TRB CDR3 nucleotide clonotypes without stop codons was found per library. Diversity metrics, including normalized Shannon-Wiener and Chao1, were computed in VDJtools after downsampling to 5000 UMI-labeled TRB molecules per sample. For the central five CDR3 residues, VDJtools calculated physicochemical properties weighted by clonotype size, namely interaction energy, strength, volume and Kidera factor 4. TCRdb reprocessed the reads into one record per CDR3 protein sequence, lacking DNA. Here the V and J calls rest on TCRdb's processing, not on the authors' analysis. This sample's table contains roughly 50,000 distinct CDR3 sequences. Together, the top ten hold around 0.5% of the sample.

The data were taken from a study of CXCR3-negative and CXCR3-positive naive CD8 T cells (dated by TCRdb to between 2018 and 2021). Background on the whole study: In total, some 150 million TRB reads were obtained, corresponding to roughly 1.5 +/- 0.3 million reads per library. Diversity and physicochemical repertoire analyses covered some eleven donors pooled from two independent experiments. TRBV-TRBJ cluster analysis included naive subsets from 5 or 6 donors and memory cells from 3 donors.

Broader findings and caveats from the paper: Repertoire diversity was comparably high in both naive subsets but much lower in memory CD8+ T cells. Within the same donor, TRBV-TRBJ usage looked similar between naive CXCR3-negative and CXCR3-positive cells, but memory cells had distinct patterns. Because surface CD5, which has been linked to self-reactivity in mice, was comparable between naive subsets, TCR interaction strength was also inferred from TRB CDR3 physicochemical properties. Freshly isolated PBMCs were used for most assays because CXCR3 expression went down partially after cryopreservation. Compared with CXCR3-negative naive cells, CXCR3-positive naive cells had TRB CDR3s with higher hydrophobicity (lower Kidera factor 4), lower energy, and higher strength and volume indices.

The chain employs TRBV29-1 and TRBJ1-2; without DNA, the TCRdb call of TRBD1 cannot be checked. Sequencing used naive CXCR3+ CD8+ T cells from blood. Taken with the paper, the label for cell subset or site translates to: CD45RO-CCR7+CD27+CD95- naive CD8+ T cells expressing CXCR3 (TNR3+). The clonotype originates from a human donor in good health. Some clones in this sample may be carry-over from other donors' samples. For the CDR3, the sequence is CSVVGGQTTYYGYTF.